Included here is one TCR beta chain sequence, with context. Its antigen is unidentified. These data are taken from a study of CD8 T cells in Susac syndrome. Study-wide findings and caveats: The authors acknowledged that their TCR sequencing and HLA analysis involved a relatively small number of individuals.

Germline V gene lookup returns CDR1 GTSNPN and CDR2 SVGIG (reference sequence). The CDR3 is 15 residues long. V gave up 4 bases and J gave up 1 base; unmatched junction bases: 7. RNA totalling about 0.5 to 1 ug underwent reverse transcription with random hexamers. The method of amplification for TCR beta CDR3 was immunoSEQ multiplex PCR, covering 54 Vbeta and 13 Jbeta. One entry per CDR3 protein results from TCRdb running MiXCR on the immunoSEQ multiplex PCR reads. The profile shows about 210,000 distinct CDR3 sequences, roughly 96% of them singletons. Sequencing of TCR beta was carried out in blood CD8+ and CD4+ T cells. Negative isolation yielded CD8+ and CD4+ T cells; FACS enriched TEMRA cells.

The chain couples TRBV30 to TRBJ2-5; 9 bases match TRBD2. The sample was CD4+ T cells from PBMCs. The source of this sequence is a human donor with multiple sclerosis. DNA of the CDR3: TGTGCCTGGACCGCCGGGACTAGCACCCAAGAGACCCAGTACTTC. Amino acids: CAWTAGTSTQETQYF.